This T cell receptor (beta chain) was captured in a study of blood T cell repertoires in COVID-19. Overall study context: Sites in the United States, Italy and Spain provided acute and convalescent COVID-19 samples. PBMCs, B-cell-depleted T cells, or T cells provided the cDNA or gDNA that made up the material.

The CDR3 runs 12 residues. Germline V CDR1 and CDR2: MGHDK, SYGVNS. J was trimmed by 6 bases and V by 7 bases; bases with no gene match: 3. In the original processing: Amplification of reference gene primers was used by the study to estimate nucleated cell counts. Sequencing was performed with immunoSEQ multiplex PCR; in TCRdb, only in-frame clones are kept and a portion is missing. That table is the source of V, J and clone size, and D and trimming were worked out from the DNA. Here the sample spans fewer than 250,000 clones, around 84% being singletons. This chain joins TRBV25-1 and TRBJ2-1; 7 bases are a match to TRBD2. The sequence derives from a man aged 50 to 59 with acute or convalescent COVID-19. Material: peripheral blood. The CDR3 DNA reads as TGTGCCAGCACCCCGGGGGGCAATGAGCAGTTCTTC. It yields the protein CASTPGGNEQFF.